This T cell receptor beta chain was documented in a study of control samples from healthy donors and cancer patients. Sequenced by immunoSEQ multiplex PCR; TCRdb stores in-frame clones only, minus some. The table shows 110,000 or so clones, with just under 85% occurring only once. Losses at the gene ends were 3 bases for V and 12 bases for J; bases not matched to a gene: 14. The germline CDR1 and CDR2 sequences are KGHSH and LQKENI. CDR3 size: 15 residues. This receptor was obtained from a man aged 18-30 years in good health. The source material was blood. The genes are TRBV18 and TRBJ2-1; 7 bases fit TRBD1. The CDR3 DNA follows: TGTGCCAGCTCACCGGGACAGCGAAATTCTGAGGGGCAGTTCTTC. This codes for CASSPGQRNSEGQFF.